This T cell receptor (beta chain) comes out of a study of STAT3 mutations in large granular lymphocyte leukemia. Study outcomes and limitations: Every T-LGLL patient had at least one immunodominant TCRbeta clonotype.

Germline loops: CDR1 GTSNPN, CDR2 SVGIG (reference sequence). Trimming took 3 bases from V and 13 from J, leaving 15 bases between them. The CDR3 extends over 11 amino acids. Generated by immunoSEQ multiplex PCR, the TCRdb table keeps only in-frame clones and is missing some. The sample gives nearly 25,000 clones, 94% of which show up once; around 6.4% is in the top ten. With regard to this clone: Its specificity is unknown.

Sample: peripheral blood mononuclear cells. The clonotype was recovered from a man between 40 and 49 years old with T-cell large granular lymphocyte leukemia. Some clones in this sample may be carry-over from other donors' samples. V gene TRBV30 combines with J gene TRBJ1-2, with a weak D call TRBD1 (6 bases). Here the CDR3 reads CAWSSGARFTF. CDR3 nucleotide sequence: TGTGCCTGGAGCTCAGGGGCGCGCTTCACCTTC.